A single sample gave rise to the 25 T cell receptor beta chains below, sequenced in a study of blood T cell repertoires in COVID-19. This table comes from immunoSEQ multiplex PCR, and its TCRdb copy is limited to in-frame clones, with some not included. The sample has 150,000 to 200,000 clones, 80% seen once. Sequencing input: PBMCs or T cells enriched from blood (not recorded which). All receptors derive from a man aged 35 to 55 who had recovered from COVID-19.

The genes are TRBV2 and TRBJ2-3; 10 bases are a match to TRBD1. This CDR3 is built from 16 residues. V was pared by 5 bases and J by 1 base, with 6 bases of the junction left unmatched. CDR1 SNHLY and CDR2 FYNNEI come from the germline V gene. The CDR3 protein is CASSQGQGKGTDTQYF. CDR3 coding DNA: TGTGCCAGCAGTCAGGGACAGGGGAAAGGCACAGATACGCAGTATTTT.

V and J are TRBV5-1 and TRBJ2-3, with TRBD1 identical over 9 bases. The CDR3 runs 15 residues. V was clipped by 1 base and J by 5 bases; unmatched bases: 5. CDR1 is SGHRS, CDR2 YFSETQ, per germline. The CDR3 DNA reads TGCGCCAGCAGCTTGATACAGGGGGCAGGAGATACGCAGTATTTT. Amino acids: CASSLIQGAGDTQYF.

J is TRBJ1-4 and V is TRBV10-1; no clear D gene. This CDR3 region has 11 residues. The V end was cut by 7 bases, the J end by 4 bases, with 4 bases between. Looked up from germline, CDR1 is WNHNN and CDR2 is SYGVQD (reference sequence). The CDR3 is CASNLNEKLFF. The CDR3 DNA reads TGCGCCAGCAATCTTAATGAAAAACTGTTTTTT.

This clone was observed many times. The rearrangement uses TRBV29-1 and TRBJ1-4; no clear D. CDR3 length equals 13 residues. CDR1 SQVTM and CDR2 ANQGSEA come from the germline V gene. V shed 7 bases and J shed 1 base, with 10 bases lying between them. The CDR3 is CSAEAVTNEKLFF. DNA for the CDR3: TGCAGCGCGGAGGCGGTAACTAATGAAAAACTGTTTTTT.

The V and J genes are TRBV2 and TRBJ1-5; possible D gene TRBD1, 6 bases. V shed 6 bases and J shed 2 bases, with 11 bases lying between them. The CDR3 loop spans 14 amino acids. Germline V gene data show CDR1 as SNHLY and CDR2 as FYNNEI. CDR3 in amino acids: CASRPSGGNQPQHF. CDR3 DNA: TGTGCCAGCAGGCCTTCAGGGGGCAATCAGCCCCAGCATTTT.

V usage is TRBV23-1 and J usage is TRBJ1-2; 9 bases line up with TRBD1. TRBV23-1 is an ORF for which the function is uncertain. This CDR3 is built from 16 residues. V trimming: 4 bases; J trimming: 7 bases; junction bases outside the gene matches: 13. In nucleotides, the CDR3 is TGCGCCAGCAGTCCCGGGACAGGGTCTCGGTGTCGTGGCTACACCTTC. Its protein is CASSPGTGSRCRGYTF.

The chain couples TRBV5-1 to TRBJ2-7; no clear D gene. The CDR3 covers 14 residues. The germline CDR1 and CDR2 sequences are SGHRS and YFSETQ. Trimming pared 0 bases from V and 2 bases from J, leaving 9 bases between. The CDR3 loop reads CASSLGSLTYEQYV. CDR3 bases: TGCGCCAGCAGCTTGGGTAGCCTTACCTACGAGCAGTACGTC.

This clone was detected only a few times. The chain combines TRBV11-2 with TRBJ2-2, with TRBD2 matching over 8 bases. V gave up 4 bases and J gave up 6 bases; unmatched junction bases: 13. The germline CDR1 and CDR2 sequences are SGHAT and FQNNGV. The length of the CDR3 is 17 residues. The CDR3 DNA follows: TGTGCCAGCAGCTCCTCCGTTCTGGCGGGGGGAGCCGGGGAGCTGTTTTTT. This codes for CASSSSVLAGGAGELFF.

CDR3 sequence: CASSQGQGWETQYF. CDR3 coding DNA: TGTGCCAGCAGCCAAGGACAGGGGTGGGAGACCCAGTACTTC. The chain combines TRBV3-1 (or the pseudogene TRBV3-2) with TRBJ2-5, with 8 bases lining up with TRBD1. This CDR3 is 14 amino acids long. The germline V gene has CDR1 LGHDT and CDR2 YNNKEL (reference sequence). V lost 1 base and J lost 5; bases outside the gene matches: 3.

The chain combines TRBV7-2 with TRBJ2-3; 7 positions match TRBD2. The junction had 5 bases not matched to a gene; V was cut back by 3 bases and J by 5 bases. The germline V gene encodes CDR1 SGHTA and CDR2 FQGNSA. The CDR3 consists of 14 residues. In nucleotides, the CDR3 is TGTGCCAGCAGCTTCCTCTCTAGCGGAGATACGCAGTATTTT. Its protein product is CASSFLSSGDTQYF.

This clone was picked up a small number of times. The V and J genes are TRBV9 and TRBJ1-2, with 10 bases identical to TRBD1. There are 16 residues in the CDR3. V was clipped by 4 bases and J by 4 bases; unmatched bases: 10. CDR1 is SGDLS and CDR2 is YYNGEE in the germline V gene. The CDR3, as DNA: TGTGCCAGCAGCTTCTCCGGGACAGGGGTGGGCTATGGCTACACCTTC. Protein: CASSFSGTGVGYGYTF.

V gene TRBV5-5 combines with J gene TRBJ2-3, with 10 bases aligning to TRBD2. The V and J ends lost 3 bases and 3 bases, in that order; junction bases with no gene match: 4. CDR3 length: 15 amino acids. Looked up from germline, CDR1 is SGHKS and CDR2 is YYEKEE (reference sequence). CDR3 protein: CASSSPLAGTDTQYF. In DNA form, the CDR3 reads TGTGCCAGCAGCTCCCCACTAGCGGGGACAGATACGCAGTATTTT.

V and J are TRBV7-9 and TRBJ1-2, with D uncertain. This CDR3 has 13 amino acids. Germline lookup yields CDR1 SEHNR and CDR2 FQNEAQ (reference sequence). The V gene lost 3 bases and the J gene lost 2 bases, with 7 bases spanning the gap. The CDR3 here is CASSLGRNYGYTF. CDR3 DNA sequence: TGTGCCAGCAGCTTGGGCAGAAACTATGGCTACACCTTC.

This rearrangement joins TRBV2 to TRBJ2-6; D is unclear. The V gene lost 3 bases and the J gene lost 0 bases, with 9 bases spanning the gap. This CDR3 is built from 16 residues. Germline CDR1 is SNHLY and CDR2 is FYNNEI. The CDR3 nucleotides are TGTGCCAGCAGTGAGTGGGCGAGCTCTGGGGCCAACGTCCTGACTTTC. Its protein is CASSEWASSGANVLTF.

V is TRBV9 and J is TRBJ2-5; TRBD2 agrees at 9 bases. Trimming at V came to 0 bases and at J to 3 bases, leaving 6 bases not matched to a gene. This CDR3 region has 16 residues. CDR1 is SGDLS and CDR2 is YYNGEE in the germline V gene. The CDR3 protein is CASSVGPSGVKETQYF. The CDR3 DNA sequence: TGTGCCAGCAGCGTAGGACCTAGCGGGGTAAAAGAGACCCAGTACTTC.

The chain employs TRBV6-4 and TRBJ2-2; D is perhaps TRBD2 (7 bases). The CDR3 spans 15 residues. With 0 bases removed from V and 3 bases from J, the gap between germline ends came to 8 bases. Per the germline V gene, CDR1 is MRHNA and CDR2 is SNTAGT. CDR3 in DNA: TGTGCCAGCAGTGACTCAGGGGGGGACACCGGGGAGCTGTTTTTT. This sequence encodes CASSDSGGDTGELFF.

The gene calls are TRBV19 and TRBJ1-1, with a tentative D call TRBD1 (5 bases). Deletions cut 2 bases from V and 8 bases from J, with 12 bases between. CDR1 is LNHDA, CDR2 SQIVND, per germline (reference sequence). This CDR3 has 13 amino acids. DNA for the CDR3: TGTGCCAGTAGTATAAAAGGGGTCGGGGAAGCTTTCTTT. Translated: CASSIKGVGEAFF. Based on the CDR3 plus reference TRBV19 and TRBJ1-1, the full variable domain is DGGITQSPKYLFRKEGQNVTLSCEQNLNHDAMYWYRQDPGQGLRLIYYSQIVNDFQKGDIAEGYSVSREKKESFPLTVTSAQKNPTAFYLCASSIKGVGEAFFGQGTRLTVV.

CDR3 in DNA: TGCGCCAGCAGCCCCACCTCCGGGACAGGGACTGGCTACACCTTC. This codes for CASSPTSGTGTGYTF. The V call is TRBV4-1, the J call TRBJ1-2, with 9 nucleotides matching TRBD1. V lost 4 bases, J lost 7 bases, and 10 bases stayed unmatched. Germline V gene lookup returns CDR1 MGHRA and CDR2 YSYEKL. There are 15 residues in the CDR3.

This clone turned up a few times. The chain joins TRBV5-1 to TRBJ1-2, with TRBD1 matching 7 bases. Per the germline V gene, CDR1 is SGHRS and CDR2 is YFSETQ. V dropped 8 bases and J dropped 2; count of bases not matched to a gene: 0. The CDR3 sequence is 11 residues long. CDR3 in DNA: TGCGCCAGACAGGGGAACTATGGCTACACCTTC. Protein: CARQGNYGYTF.

The chain recombines TRBV30 with TRBJ1-2; 7 nucleotides agree with TRBD1. The V and J ends lost 1 base and 4 bases, in that order; junction bases with no gene match: 6. The length of the CDR3 is 14 residues. Germline V lookup: CDR1 GTSNPN, CDR2 SVGIG (reference sequence). The CDR3 here is CAWSDIGGGYGYTF. The CDR3 bases are TGTGCCTGGAGTGATATAGGGGGCGGCTATGGCTACACCTTC.

The gene calls are TRBV5-1 and TRBJ2-5, with 7 bases identical to TRBD1. V lost 4 bases, J lost 4 bases, and 7 bases stayed unmatched. This CDR3 region has 14 residues. Germline CDR1 and CDR2: SGHRS and YFSETQ. CDR3 sequence reads: CASSPGQNRETQYF. The CDR3 region has the DNA TGCGCCAGCAGCCCGGGACAGAATAGAGAGACCCAGTACTTC.

This chain links TRBV27 with TRBJ2-2, with TRBD1 matching 7 bases. The germline V gene has CDR1 MNHEY and CDR2 SMNVEV (reference sequence). V was pared by 2 bases and J by 6 bases, with 9 bases of the junction left unmatched. This CDR3 is 16 amino acids long. The CDR3, as DNA: TGTGCCAGCAGTTTAAGGGGACAGCGGATCCCCGGGGAGCTGTTTTTT. This gives the protein CASSLRGQRIPGELFF.

The chain recombines TRBV9 with TRBJ1-4; TRBD1 matches at 9 bases. There are 15 residues in the CDR3. CDR1 and CDR2 from the germline V gene are SGDLS and YYNGEE. V was pared by 3 bases and J by 5 bases, with 5 bases of the junction left unmatched. The CDR3 nucleotides read TGTGCCAGCAGCGACCGCGGGACAGGGAATGAAAAACTGTTTTTT. The encoded protein is CASSDRGTGNEKLFF. The variable domain in full, completed from reference TRBV9 and TRBJ1-4, reads DSGVTQTPKHLITATGQRVTLRCSPRSGDLSVYWYQQSLDQGLQFLIQYYNGEERAKGNILERFSAQQFPDLHSELNLSSLELGDSALYFCASSDRGTGNEKLFFGSGTQLSVL.

V usage is TRBV3-1 (or the pseudogene TRBV3-2) and J usage is TRBJ2-7, with 8 bases that match TRBD1. CDR3 size: 14 residues. Germline loops: CDR1 LGHDT, CDR2 YNNKEL (reference sequence). Trimming cost V 2 bases and J 5 bases; bases outside gene matches: 5. The CDR3 DNA reads TGTGCCAGCAGCCAAAGACAGGGGAACCACGAGCAGTACTTC. This translates into CASSQRQGNHEQYF.

The chain joins TRBV5-5 to TRBJ2-2; 8 positions match TRBD2. CDR3 size: 15 residues. The J segment lost 6 bases and the V segment lost 0 bases, leaving 4 bases of the junction unmatched. Germline V gene sequence: CDR1 SGHKS, CDR2 YYEKEE (reference sequence). The CDR3 region has the DNA TGTGCCAGCAGCTTGGGCGGGGGGAAGGCCGGGGAGCTGTTTTTT. Translating it yields CASSLGGGKAGELFF. The full variable domain, in which reference TRBV5-5 and TRBJ2-2 provide the parts outside the CDR3, is DAGVTQSPTHLIKTRGQQVTLRCSPISGHKSVSWYQQVLGQGPQFIFQYYEKEERGRGNFPDRFSARQFPNYSSELNVNALLLGDSALYLCASSLGGGKAGELFFGEGSRLTVL.